These 23 T cell receptor beta chains originate from one sample sequenced in a study of T cell clones after liver transplantation. The repertoire was sequenced with immunoSEQ multiplex PCR; TCRdb's copy has only in-frame clones and lacks some. The table records tens of thousands of clones, 70% to 75% of them present only once. The specimen comprised CD4+ T cells from blood, sampled before liver transplant. The receptors shown here come from a human donor who received a liver transplant.

V gene TRBV7-9 combines with J gene TRBJ1-5, with 11 nucleotides matching TRBD1. The CDR3 extends over 16 amino acids. Germline assignment: CDR1 SEHNR and CDR2 FQNEAQ (reference sequence). The V and J ends lost 4 bases and 4 bases, in that order; junction bases with no gene match: 6. The CDR3 DNA reads TGTGCCAGCAGCTCCCCAGGGACAGGGGGTAATCAGCCCCAGCATTTT. Its translation is CASSSPGTGGNQPQHF.

In this sample, this clone is medium-sized. CDR3 bases: TGTGCCAGCAGAGGAAGGGGGCGAGAGACCCAGTACTTC. Its translation is CASRGRGRETQYF. The chain joins TRBV6-5 to TRBJ2-5; TRBD1 aligns across 7 bases. V shed 6 bases and J 4 bases; nucleotides not matched to a gene: 5. The V gene's germline CDR1 is MNHEY and CDR2 SVGAGI. The CDR3 has 13 amino acids.

The chain joins TRBV28 to TRBJ2-7; TRBD1 agrees at 7 bases. The CDR3 is made up of 17 amino acids. Germline assignment: CDR1 MDHEN and CDR2 SYDVKM. V lost 5 bases and J lost 0; bases outside the gene matches: 13. The CDR3 here is CASSLRPGQVSSYEQYF. The CDR3 nucleotides read TGTGCCAGCAGTCTCCGACCCGGACAGGTTAGCTCCTACGAGCAGTACTTC.

J is TRBJ1-6 and V is TRBV7-6; maybe TRBD1 (6 bases). Looked up from germline, CDR1 is SGHVS and CDR2 is FNYEAQ. Trimming took off 0 bases at V and 7 bases at J, with 10 bases between the two ends. The CDR3 loop spans 15 amino acids. Here the CDR3 reads CASSLAQGGNSPLHF. Here the CDR3 DNA reads TGTGCCAGCAGCTTAGCACAGGGAGGGAATTCACCCCTCCACTTT.

Concerning this clone itself: Different DNA sequences within this sample yield the same CDR3. The rearrangement joins TRBV5-1 to TRBJ1-1; no clear D. The CDR3 extends over 14 amino acids. CDR1 SGHRS and CDR2 YFSETQ come from the germline V gene. The V gene lost 0 bases and the J gene lost 1 base, with 7 bases spanning the gap. This CDR3 is CASSLGAGNTEAFF. CDR3 DNA sequence: TGCGCCAGCAGCTTGGGGGCTGGGAACACTGAAGCTTTCTTT.

This chain connects TRBV30 to TRBJ1-3; a weak D match, TRBD1 (5 bases). Trimming removed 1 base at V and 0 bases at J, with 10 bases between. There are 15 residues in the CDR3. Germline V gene sequence: CDR1 GTSNPN, CDR2 SVGIG (reference sequence). The CDR3 DNA follows: TGTGCCTGGAGTGAGCAGGGCTTCTCTGGAAACACCATATATTTT. Protein product: CAWSEQGFSGNTIYF.

The rearrangement uses TRBV6-5 and TRBJ2-7, with 10 bases lining up with TRBD1. CDR3 length: 15 amino acids. Unmatched junction bases numbered 7, after V lost 6 bases and J lost 2 bases. Germline values: CDR1 MNHEY, CDR2 SVGAGI. The CDR3 DNA sequence: TGTGCCAGCAGCCCCCATGGACAGGGGGCCTACGAGCAGTACTTC. Encoded protein: CASSPHGQGAYEQYF.

The V and J genes are TRBV10-1 and TRBJ2-1; 8 bases agree with TRBD1. The CDR3 extends over 15 amino acids. Germline-derived CDR1 and CDR2 are WNHNN and SYGVQD (reference sequence). The J segment lost 6 bases and the V segment lost 3 bases, leaving 7 bases of the junction unmatched. CDR3 DNA: TGCGCCAGCAGTGAAAGCAGGGGGCGATTCAATGAGCAGTTCTTC. As protein: CASSESRGRFNEQFF.

This clone is a singleton in its sample. The chain is built from TRBV7-9 and TRBJ1-6; D is possibly TRBD1 (5 bases). CDR1 is SEHNR, CDR2 FQNEAQ, per germline (reference sequence). There are 17 residues in the CDR3. V dropped 5 bases and J dropped 0 bases, with 14 bases sitting between them. CDR3 bases: TGTGCCAGCAGCCCCACGGGACTAAGCTCCTATAATTCACCCCTCCACTTT. It encodes CASSPTGLSSYNSPLHF.

The V call is TRBV28, the J call TRBJ1-1; 7 nucleotides align to TRBD1. The CDR3 extends over 16 amino acids. Germline V CDR1 and CDR2: MDHEN, SYDVKM. V lost 1 base, J lost 0 bases, and 5 bases stayed unmatched. The CDR3 DNA is TGTGCCAGCAGTTTATACCTCGGGACAGTGAACACTGAAGCTTTCTTT. Translation: CASSLYLGTVNTEAFF.

The chain joins TRBV30 to TRBJ2-1; 7 bases agree with TRBD1. J was trimmed by 8 bases and V by 2 bases; bases with no gene match: 6. The CDR3 contains 13 residues. CDR1 is GTSNPN and CDR2 is SVGIG in the germline V gene (reference sequence). The DNA for the CDR3 is TGTGCCTGGAGTATTACAGGGGTTTATGAGCAGTTCTTC. This sequence encodes CAWSITGVYEQFF.

This clone was counted between two and nine times. The chain has TRBV11-2 and TRBJ2-1, with a possible D match to TRBD2 (7 bases). The V and J ends lost 3 bases and 4 bases respectively, with 19 bases between them. From germline, CDR1 is SGHAT and CDR2 FQNNGV. This CDR3 is built from 17 residues. Here the CDR3 reads CASSLSFSGGPYNEQFF. The CDR3 DNA reads as TGTGCCAGCAGCTTGAGTTTTTCGGGGGGCCCATACAATGAGCAGTTCTTC.

The chain couples TRBV5-1 to TRBJ2-3, with TRBD2 as a possible D gene (5 bases). The germline gives CDR1 SGHRS, CDR2 YFSETQ. V was trimmed by 4 bases and J by 6 bases, leaving 12 bases between them. This CDR3 is 13 amino acids long. The CDR3 region is CASSVRVSDTQYF. In DNA form, the CDR3 reads TGCGCCAGCAGCGTGAGGGTTTCTGATACGCAGTATTTT.

This clone was picked up a small number of times. The chain uses TRBV28 and TRBJ1-5; D is undetermined. V lost 7 bases to trimming and J lost 2 bases, with 15 bases between them. Germline lookup yields CDR1 MDHEN and CDR2 SYDVKM. CDR3 length: 15 residues. In DNA form, the CDR3 reads TGTGCCAGCACCTCCGCGGGGAAGGGCAATCAGCCCCAGCATTTT. It specifies CASTSAGKGNQPQHF.

This rearrangement joins TRBV7-6 to TRBJ1-6, with 9 bases aligning to TRBD1. Per germline, CDR1 SGHVS and CDR2 FNYEAQ. The CDR3 is 15 residues long. The V segment lost 4 bases and the J segment 7 bases; nucleotides outside the gene matches: 5. The CDR3 nucleotides are TGTGCCAGCAGCTCGGACAGGGGCGGGAATTCACCCCTCCACTTT. It specifies CASSSDRGGNSPLHF.

V gene TRBV28 combines with J gene TRBJ1-5; the D is unclear. Germline CDR1 MDHEN, CDR2 SYDVKM. V was trimmed by 2 bases and J by 0 bases, leaving 11 bases between them. This CDR3 is built from 16 residues. CDR3: CASSLGISPSNQPQHF. In nucleotides, the CDR3 is TGTGCCAGCAGTTTAGGCATTTCCCCTAGCAATCAGCCCCAGCATTTT.

This clone showed up just once. The V call is TRBV9, the J call TRBJ2-1; 11 bases fit TRBD2. The CDR3 totals 16 residues. V was clipped by 4 bases and J by 7 bases; unmatched bases: 10. Germline CDR1 and CDR2: SGDLS and YYNGEE. The DNA for the CDR3 is TGTGCCAGCAGCTCAAATCTAGCGGGGGGTGCGAATGAGCAGTTCTTC. As protein: CASSSNLAGGANEQFF.

The gene calls are TRBV19 and TRBJ1-1; weak D call: TRBD1 (6 bases). Germline V gives CDR1 LNHDA, CDR2 SQIVND (reference sequence). CDR3 length: 14 amino acids. V was clipped by 5 bases and J by 10 bases, with 20 bases between them. The CDR3 sequence is CASSHGTKTEVAFF. In DNA, the CDR3 is TGTGCCAGTAGTCACGGGACAAAAACCGAGGTAGCTTTCTTT. The full variable domain, its missing parts supplied by reference TRBV19 and TRBJ1-1, is DGGITQSPKYLFRKEGQNVTLSCEQNLNHDAMYWYRQDPGQGLRLIYYSQIVNDFQKGDIAEGYSVSREKKESFPLTVTSAQKNPTAFYLCASSHGTKTEVAFFGQGTRLTVV.

The rearrangement uses TRBV18 and TRBJ2-7; maybe TRBD2 (5 bases). The CDR3 sequence is 15 residues long. CDR1 KGHSH and CDR2 LQKENI come from the germline V gene. V shed 3 bases and J shed 3 bases, with 15 bases lying between them. In DNA, the CDR3 is TGTGCCAGCTCACCGCTTACTAGTGATCACTACGAGCAGTACTTC. It encodes CASSPLTSDHYEQYF.

The chain has TRBV4-1 and TRBJ2-7; perhaps TRBD1 as D (6 bases). V shed 0 bases and J shed 0 bases, with 9 bases lying between them. The CDR3 consists of 15 residues. Germline V CDR1 and CDR2: MGHRA, YSYEKL. CDR3 DNA: TGCGCCAGCAGCCAAGAAGAGGACAGCTCCTACGAGCAGTACTTC. This codes for CASSQEEDSSYEQYF.

In its sample, this clone was seen many times. The chain couples TRBV18 to TRBJ2-2, with D possibly being TRBD2 (6 bases). This CDR3 has 15 amino acids. Germline-derived CDR1 and CDR2 are KGHSH and LQKENI. Between the trimmed V and J ends, which lost 2 bases and 3 bases, there was a span of 10 bases. The CDR3 protein is CASSPREADTGELFF. In nucleotides, the CDR3 is TGTGCCAGCTCACCAAGGGAGGCGGACACCGGGGAGCTGTTTTTT. The full variable domain, with the rest looked up from reference TRBV18 and TRBJ2-2, is NAGVMQNPRHLVRRRGQEARLRCSPMKGHSHVYWYRQLPEEGLKFMVYLQKENIIDESGMPKERFSAEFPKEGPSILRIQQVVRGDSAAYFCASSPREADTGELFFGEGSRLTVL.

This clone appeared once. J is TRBJ2-3 and V is TRBV6-5; the match to TRBD1 covers 8 bases. V was clipped by 8 bases and J by 3 bases; unmatched bases: 4. Germline V gene lookup returns CDR1 MNHEY and CDR2 SVGAGI. The CDR3 runs 13 residues. The CDR3 sequence: CASGQGGTDTQYF. The CDR3, as DNA: TGTGCCAGCGGACAGGGCGGGACAGATACGCAGTATTTT.

The chain recombines TRBV9 with TRBJ1-6; D might be TRBD1 (5 bases). From germline, CDR1 is SGDLS and CDR2 YYNGEE. Trimming took 0 bases from V and 0 from J, leaving 16 bases between them. The CDR3 is made up of 19 amino acids. The CDR3 reads CASSVVEGEGSSYNSPLHF. In nucleotides, the CDR3 is TGTGCCAGCAGCGTAGTAGAAGGGGAGGGAAGCTCCTATAATTCACCCCTCCACTTT.